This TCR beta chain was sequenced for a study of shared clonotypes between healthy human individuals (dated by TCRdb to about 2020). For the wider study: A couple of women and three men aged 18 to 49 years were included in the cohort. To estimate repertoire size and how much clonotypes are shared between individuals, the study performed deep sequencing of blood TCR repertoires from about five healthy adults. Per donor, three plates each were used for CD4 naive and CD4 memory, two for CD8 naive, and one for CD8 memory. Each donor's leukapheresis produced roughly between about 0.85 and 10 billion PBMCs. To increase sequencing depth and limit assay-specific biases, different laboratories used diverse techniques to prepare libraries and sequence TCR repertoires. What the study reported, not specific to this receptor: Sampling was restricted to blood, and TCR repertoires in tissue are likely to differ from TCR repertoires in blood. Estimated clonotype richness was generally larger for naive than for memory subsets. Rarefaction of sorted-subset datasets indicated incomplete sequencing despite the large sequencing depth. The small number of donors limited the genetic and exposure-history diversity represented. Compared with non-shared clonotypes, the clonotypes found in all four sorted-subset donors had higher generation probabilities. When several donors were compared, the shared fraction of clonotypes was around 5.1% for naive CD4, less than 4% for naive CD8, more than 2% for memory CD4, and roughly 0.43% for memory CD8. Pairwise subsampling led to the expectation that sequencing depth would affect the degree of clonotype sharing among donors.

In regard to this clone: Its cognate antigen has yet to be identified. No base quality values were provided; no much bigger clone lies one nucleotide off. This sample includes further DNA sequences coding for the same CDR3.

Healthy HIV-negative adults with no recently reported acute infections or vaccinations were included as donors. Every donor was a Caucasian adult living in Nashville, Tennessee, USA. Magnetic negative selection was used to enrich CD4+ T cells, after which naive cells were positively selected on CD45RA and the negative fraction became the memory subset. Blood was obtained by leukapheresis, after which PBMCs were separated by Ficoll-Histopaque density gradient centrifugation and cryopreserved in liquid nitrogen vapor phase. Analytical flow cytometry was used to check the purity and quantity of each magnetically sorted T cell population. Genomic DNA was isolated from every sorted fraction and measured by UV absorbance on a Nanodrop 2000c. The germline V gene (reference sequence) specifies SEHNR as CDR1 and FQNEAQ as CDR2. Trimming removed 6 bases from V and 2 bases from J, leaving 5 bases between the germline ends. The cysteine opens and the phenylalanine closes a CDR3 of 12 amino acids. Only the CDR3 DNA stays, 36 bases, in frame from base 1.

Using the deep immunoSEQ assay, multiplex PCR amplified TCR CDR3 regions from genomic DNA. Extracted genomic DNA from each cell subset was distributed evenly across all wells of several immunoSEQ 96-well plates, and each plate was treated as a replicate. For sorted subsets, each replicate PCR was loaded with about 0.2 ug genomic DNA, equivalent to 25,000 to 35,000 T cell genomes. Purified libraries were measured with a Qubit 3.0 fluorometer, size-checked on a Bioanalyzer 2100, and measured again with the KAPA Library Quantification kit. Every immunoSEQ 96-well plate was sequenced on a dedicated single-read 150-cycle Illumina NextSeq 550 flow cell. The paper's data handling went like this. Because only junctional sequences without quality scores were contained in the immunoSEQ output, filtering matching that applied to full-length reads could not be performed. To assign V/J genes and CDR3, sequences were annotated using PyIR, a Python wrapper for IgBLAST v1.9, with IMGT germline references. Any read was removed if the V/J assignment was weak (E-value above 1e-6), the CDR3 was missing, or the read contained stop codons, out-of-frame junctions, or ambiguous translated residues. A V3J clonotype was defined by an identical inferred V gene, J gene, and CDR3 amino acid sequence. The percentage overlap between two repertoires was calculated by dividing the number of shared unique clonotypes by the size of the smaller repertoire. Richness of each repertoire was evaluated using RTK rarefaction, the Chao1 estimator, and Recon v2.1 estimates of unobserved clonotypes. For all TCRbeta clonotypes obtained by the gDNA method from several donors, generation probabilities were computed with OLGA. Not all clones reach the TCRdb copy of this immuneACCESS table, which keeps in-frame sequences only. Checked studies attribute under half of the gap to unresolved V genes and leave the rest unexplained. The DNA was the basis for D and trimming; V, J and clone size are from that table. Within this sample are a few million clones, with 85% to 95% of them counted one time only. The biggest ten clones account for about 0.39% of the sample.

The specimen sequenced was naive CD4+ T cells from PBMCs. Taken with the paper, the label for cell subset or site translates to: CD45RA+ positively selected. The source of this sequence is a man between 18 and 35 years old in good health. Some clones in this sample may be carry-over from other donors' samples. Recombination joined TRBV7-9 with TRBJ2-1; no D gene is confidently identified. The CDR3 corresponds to CASSLTYNEQFF. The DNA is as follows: TGTGCCAGCAGTCTGACCTACAATGAGCAGTTCTTC.